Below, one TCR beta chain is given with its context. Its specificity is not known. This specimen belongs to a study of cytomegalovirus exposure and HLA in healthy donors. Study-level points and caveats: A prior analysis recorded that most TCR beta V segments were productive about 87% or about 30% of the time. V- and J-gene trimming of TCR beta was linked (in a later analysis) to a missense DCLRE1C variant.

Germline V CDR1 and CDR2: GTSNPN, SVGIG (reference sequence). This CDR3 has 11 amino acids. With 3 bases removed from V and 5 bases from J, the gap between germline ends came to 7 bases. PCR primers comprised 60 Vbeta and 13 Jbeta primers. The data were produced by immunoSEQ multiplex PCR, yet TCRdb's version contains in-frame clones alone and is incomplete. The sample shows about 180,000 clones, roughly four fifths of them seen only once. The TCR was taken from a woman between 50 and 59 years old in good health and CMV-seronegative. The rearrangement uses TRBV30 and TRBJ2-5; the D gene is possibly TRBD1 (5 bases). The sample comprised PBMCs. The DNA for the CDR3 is TGTGCCTGGAGGGGGCCGGAGACCCAGTACTTC. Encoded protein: CAWRGPETQYF.